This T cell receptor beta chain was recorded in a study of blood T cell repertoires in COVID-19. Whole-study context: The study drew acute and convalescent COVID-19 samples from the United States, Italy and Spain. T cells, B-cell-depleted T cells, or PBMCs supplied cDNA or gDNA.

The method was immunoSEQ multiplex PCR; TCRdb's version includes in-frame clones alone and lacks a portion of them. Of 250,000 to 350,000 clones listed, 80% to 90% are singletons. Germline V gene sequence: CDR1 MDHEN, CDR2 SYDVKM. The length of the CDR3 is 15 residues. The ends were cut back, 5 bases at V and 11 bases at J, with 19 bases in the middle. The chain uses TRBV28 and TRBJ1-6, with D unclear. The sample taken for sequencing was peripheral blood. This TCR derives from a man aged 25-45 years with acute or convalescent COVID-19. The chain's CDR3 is CASSASPRFSAPLHF. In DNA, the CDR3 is TGTGCCAGCAGTGCCTCTCCCAGATTTTCTGCACCCCTCCACTTT.